This TCR beta chain emerged from a study of a mutant IDH1 vaccine in newly diagnosed glioma. Study as a whole: Investigators started vaccination 4-6 weeks after radiotherapy alone, or with temozolomide cycles.

Profiled with immunoSEQ multiplex PCR; TCRdb holds only in-frame clones, not every one. Among about 54,000 clones listed, approximately 81% were seen once. This sample's time point: week 35, safety follow-up. Every single dose of the vaccine, 300 ug of mutant IDH1 20-mer peptide, came with topical imiquimod. CDR1 and CDR2 from the germline V gene are SGHVS and FQNEAQ. Losses at the gene ends were 1 base for V and 0 bases for J; bases not matched to a gene: 9. This CDR3 spans 18 amino acids. A few counts support this clone. The antigen is undetermined. Here the sequenced sample was PBMCs, taken from a glioma patient whose treatment included an IDH1 peptide vaccine. This clonotype originated in a woman between 18 and 29 years old with glioma. The genes are TRBV7-8 and TRBJ1-5; TRBD1 agrees at 7 bases. The CDR3 nucleotides are TGTGCCAGCAGCTTAGTGGGGACAGCATCGTATAGCAATCAGCCCCAGCATTTT. This gives the protein CASSLVGTASYSNQPQHF.